The rows below give T cell receptor beta chains drawn from one sample of a study of T cell responses to AZD1222 COVID-19 vaccine. Sequencing used immunoSEQ multiplex PCR; TCRdb keeps in-frame clones, though not all of them. The repertoire has about 150,000 clones, 80% to 95% of them found once; the top ten carry around 3.1%. The material sequenced was peripheral blood, taken 28 days after the second AZD1222 dose. Receptor source: an adult who received the AZD1222 COVID-19 vaccine. Each CDR3 is given with its conserved first and last residue. D genes are given only for firm matches. Not all rows give a size; the values are once, few, many and, for expanded clones, a class.

clone_size j_call v_call d_call cdr3_aa cdr3_nt
NA TRBJ2-1 TRBV25-1 TRBD2 CASEGLARYEQFF TGTGCCAGCGAAGGACTAGCGAGGTATGAGCAGTTCTTC
NA TRBJ2-7 TRBV30 NA CAWSLGGGHEQYF TGTGCCTGGAGTCTGGGGGGGGGCCACGAGCAGTACTTC
NA TRBJ1-2 TRBV6-5 TRBD1 CASSYRQGGGYTF TGTGCCAGCAGTTACAGACAGGGTGGTGGCTACACCTTC
NA TRBJ1-1 TRBV19 NA CASSISGVLEGTEAFF TGTGCCAGTAGTATCTCAGGGGTTCTGGAGGGCACTGAAGCTTTCTTT
NA TRBJ2-7 TRBV20-1 TRBD2 CSASTGTSVDYEQYF TGCAGTGCTAGTACCGGGACTAGCGTTGACTACGAGCAGTACTTC
NA TRBJ2-1 TRBV7-9 TRBD1 CASSLPARGTGDNEQFF TGTGCCAGCAGCTTACCCGCAAGAGGGACAGGGGACAATGAGCAGTTCTTC
NA TRBJ2-3 TRBV7-9 TRBD2 CASSLVGLAGGTDTQYF TGTGCCAGCAGCTTAGTCGGACTAGCGGGAGGGACAGATACGCAGTATTTT
NA TRBJ1-1 TRBV2 NA CASSEALLMATEAFF TGTGCCAGCAGTGAAGCGCTTTTAATGGCCACTGAAGCTTTCTTT
NA TRBJ2-2 TRBV2 TRBD2 CASSGDQRDYRNTGELFF TGTGCCAGCAGTGGGGACCAAAGGGACTACCGGAACACCGGGGAGCTGTTTTTT
NA TRBJ2-1 TRBV10-2 TRBD2 CASSMGLAGVEQFF TGCGCCAGCAGTATGGGACTAGCGGGAGTTGAGCAGTTCTTC
few TRBJ1-2 TRBV30 TRBD1 CAWNPGQGTGYTF TGTGCCTGGAACCCGGGACAGGGTACTGGCTACACCTTC
NA TRBJ1-3 TRBV28 TRBD1 CASSSPGQGTNTIYF TGTGCCAGCAGTTCACCGGGACAGGGGACGAACACCATATATTTT
NA TRBJ1-5 TRBV2 NA CASSQNIHPQHF TGTGCCAGCAGTCAGAACATTCATCCCCAGCATTTT
NA TRBJ1-1 TRBV27 TRBD1 CASSSRGQGTEAFF TGTGCCAGCAGTTCCAGGGGGCAGGGCACTGAAGCTTTCTTT
NA TRBJ2-5 TRBV7-8 NA CASSSKQVPVVRETQYF TGTGCCAGCAGCTCGAAACAGGTGCCCGTTGTAAGAGAGACCCAGTACTTC
NA TRBJ1-3 TRBV30 NA CAWTTIAGNTIYF TGTGCCTGGACAACGATAGCTGGAAACACCATATATTTT
once TRBJ1-5 TRBV29-1 NA CSVGEGDSNQPQHF TGCAGCGTTGGGGAGGGGGACAGCAATCAGCCCCAGCATTTT
NA TRBJ1-2 TRBV9 NA CASSTRERGGYGYTF TGTGCCAGCAGCACCCGGGAGAGGGGAGGGTATGGCTACACCTTC
NA TRBJ2-5 TRBV18 NA CASSPRETQYF TGTGCCAGCTCACCACGGGAGACCCAGTACTTC
NA TRBJ2-2 TRBV3-1/TRBV3-2 TRBD2 CASSQGAAGVGNTGELFF TGTGCCAGCAGCCAAGGAGCAGCGGGAGTCGGCAACACCGGGGAGCTGTTTTTT
NA TRBJ1-1 TRBV5-1 TRBD1 CASSHGQGPLTEAFF TGCGCCAGCAGCCACGGACAGGGGCCTCTCACTGAAGCTTTCTTT
NA TRBJ1-1 TRBV5-1 TRBD1 CASSLETGGTEAFF TGCGCCAGCAGCCTAGAGACAGGGGGAACTGAAGCTTTCTTT
NA TRBJ1-4 TRBV27 TRBD1 CASKLQGANEKLFF TGTGCCAGCAAGCTACAGGGGGCGAATGAAAAACTGTTTTTT
NA TRBJ2-5 TRBV19 NA CASSIFGNQETQYF TGTGCCAGTAGTATTTTTGGGAACCAAGAGACCCAGTACTTC
NA TRBJ2-1 TRBV7-9 NA CASSQSPGNEQFF TGTGCCAGCAGCCAATCCCCAGGGAATGAGCAGTTCTTC
NA TRBJ2-7 TRBV3-1/TRBV3-2 NA CASSSTYEQYF TGTGCCAGCAGCTCAACGTACGAGCAGTACTTC
once TRBJ2-1 TRBV4-1 NA CASSQGGTYNEQFF TGCGCCAGCAGCCAAGGCGGGACTTACAATGAGCAGTTCTTC
NA TRBJ1-3 TRBV30 NA CAWRRSGSSGNTIYF TGTGCCTGGAGACGCTCCGGGAGCTCTGGAAACACCATATATTTT
NA TRBJ2-3 TRBV5-1 NA CASSLGPSYAADTQYF TGCGCCAGCAGCTTGGGGCCGTCCTACGCAGCAGATACGCAGTATTTT
NA TRBJ1-2 TRBV7-9 TRBD1 CASSLGQGNYGYTF TGTGCCAGCAGCTTAGGACAGGGGAACTATGGCTACACCTTC
NA TRBJ2-2 TRBV4-1 NA CASSLQQNTGELFF TGCGCCAGCAGCCTCCAACAAAACACCGGGGAGCTGTTTTTT
NA TRBJ2-7 TRBV7-9 TRBD1 CASSRLQGARRNEQYF TGTGCCAGCAGCCGCCTCCAGGGGGCGCGGAGGAACGAGCAGTACTTC
NA TRBJ1-5 TRBV6-6 TRBD1 CASSQGQGAGQPQHF TGTGCCAGCAGCCAGGGACAGGGGGCAGGTCAGCCCCAGCATTTT
NA TRBJ1-2 TRBV4-2 NA CASTEGYGYTF TGTGCCAGCACAGAAGGTTATGGCTACACCTTC
NA TRBJ2-1 TRBV18 TRBD2 CASSPGTSGSNEQFF TGTGCCAGCTCACCCGGGACTAGCGGGAGCAATGAGCAGTTCTTC
NA TRBJ1-1 TRBV7-8 NA CASRTGLTMNTEAFF TGTGCCAGCAGAACAGGGTTAACCATGAACACTGAAGCTTTCTTT
NA TRBJ2-2 TRBV6-5 NA CASSYSTMITGELFF TGTGCCAGCAGTTACTCGACGATGATCACCGGGGAGCTGTTTTTT
NA TRBJ2-2 TRBV7-8 TRBD2 CASSWGGRGNTGELFF TGTGCCAGCAGCTGGGGCGGGAGGGGGAACACCGGGGAGCTGTTTTTT
NA TRBJ1-2 TRBV5-8 NA CASSWVGGMDYGYTF TGTGCCAGCAGCTGGGTGGGGGGCATGGACTATGGCTACACCTTC
once TRBJ2-7 TRBV27 TRBD2 CASRLAGGGEQYF TGTGCCAGCAGGTTAGCGGGAGGAGGCGAGCAGTACTTC
NA TRBJ1-2 TRBV29-1 TRBD1 CSVAADRGNYGYTF TGCAGCGTTGCGGCGGACAGGGGGAACTATGGCTACACCTTC
NA TRBJ1-6 TRBV14 NA CASSQAGQGQSPLHF TGTGCCAGCAGCCAAGCGGGTCAGGGGCAATCACCCCTCCACTTT
NA TRBJ2-1 TRBV7-6 NA CASSLFSYNEQFF TGTGCCAGCAGCTTATTCAGCTACAATGAGCAGTTCTTC
NA TRBJ2-3 TRBV9 TRBD2 CASSVSGASNTQYF TGTGCCAGCAGCGTAAGCGGGGCCTCGAATACGCAGTATTTT
NA TRBJ1-3 TRBV19 NA CASSIQDSGNTIYF TGTGCCAGTAGTATACAGGACTCTGGAAACACCATATATTTT
NA TRBJ2-7 TRBV18 NA CASSPLKTAYEQYF TGTGCCAGCTCACCACTAAAAACCGCCTACGAGCAGTACTTC
NA TRBJ2-7 TRBV6-5 NA CASRARDSRGDEQYF TGTGCCAGCAGGGCCAGGGACTCCCGAGGGGACGAGCAGTACTTC
NA TRBJ2-1 TRBV19 TRBD2 CASAIGLAGEQFF TGTGCCAGCGCAATAGGACTAGCTGGCGAGCAGTTCTTC
NA TRBJ2-5 TRBV18 NA CASSPGGQETQYF TGTGCCAGCTCACCAGGAGGGCAAGAGACCCAGTACTTC
NA TRBJ2-7 TRBV11-2 TRBD1 CASSSTYRTGTYYEQYF TGTGCCAGCAGCTCAACCTACCGGACAGGAACCTATTACGAGCAGTACTTC
NA TRBJ1-1 TRBV2 NA CASSPRKLSTYTEAFF TGTGCCAGCAGTCCCCGTAAATTAAGCACTTACACTGAAGCTTTCTTT
NA TRBJ2-6 TRBV2 TRBD1 CASSPGTGSGANVLTF TGTGCCAGCAGTCCCGGGACAGGGTCTGGGGCCAACGTCCTGACTTTC
NA TRBJ2-1 TRBV27 TRBD2 CASSFGTSGLNEQFF TGTGCCAGCAGTTTCGGGACTAGCGGACTCAATGAGCAGTTCTTC
NA TRBJ1-6 TRBV9 NA CASQGSGSPLHF TGTGCCAGCCAGGGGTCGGGTTCACCCCTCCACTTT